This T cell receptor (beta chain) was identified during a study of vaccination effects on CD4 cells after COVID-19. Before any sequencing was done, the ViraFEST assay used viral peptide pools to expand antigen-specific CD4+ T cells. Following a 10-day culture, CD4+ T cells were purified. Vaccine recipients had no previous SARS-CoV-2 infection; their nucleocapsid antibodies were negative. In regard to this clone: Its matching antigen is unknown.

V lost 5 bases to trimming and J lost 3 bases, with 5 bases between them. The germline V gene encodes CDR1 LGHDT and CDR2 YNNKEL (reference sequence). The CDR3 loop spans 12 amino acids. Assay: immunoSEQ multiplex PCR; the TCRdb copy retains only in-frame clones and omits some. This sample has about 27,000 clones, with roughly two thirds found just once. The sequence derives from a human donor who received a COVID-19 vaccine. Sequenced material: CD4+ T cells from PBMCs cultured with SARS-CoV-2 spike peptides, taken before COVID-19 vaccination. The gene calls are TRBV3-1 (or the pseudogene TRBV3-2) and TRBJ1-5; D unresolved. In DNA form, the CDR3 reads TGTGCCAGCAGCGCCAACAATCAGCCCCAGCATTTT. Its protein is CASSANNQPQHF.